This entry lists 4 T cell receptor beta chains sequenced from one sample in a study of T cells in Graves' hyperthyroidism and ophthalmopathy. The TCR beta CDR3 regions underwent amplification using RNA transcripts as the source. In the first-round RT-PCR of the TCR CDR3, the HTBI primer set was used. TCRdb re-analysed the multiplex PCR reads in MiXCR, keeping a single row per CDR3 protein. The sample lists about 700,000 distinct CDR3 sequences, approximately 15% occurring once. The sample consisted of blood. The origin of the receptors is a woman younger than 30 with Graves' hyperthyroidism.

This clonotype was counted a few times. J is TRBJ2-1 and V is TRBV19; TRBD1 matches at 8 bases. The germline gives CDR1 LNHDA, CDR2 SQIVND (reference sequence). The CDR3 has 15 amino acids. V lost 6 bases, J lost 4 bases, and 8 bases stayed unmatched. CDR3 loop: CASRGDRGSYNEQFF. The CDR3 nucleotides are TGTGCCAGTAGAGGAGACAGGGGATCTTACAATGAGCAGTTCTTC.

CDR3 DNA sequence: TGTGCCACGACAGGGGTGACCGGGGAGCTGTTTTTT. Encoded protein: CATTGVTGELFF. The chain carries TRBV24-1 and TRBJ2-2, with 8 positions matching TRBD1. This CDR3 spans 12 amino acids. V dropped 10 bases and J dropped 5; count of bases not matched to a gene: 2. The germline gives CDR1 KGHDR, CDR2 SFDVKD.

This clonotype was observed a handful of times. This chain connects TRBV7-2 to TRBJ2-7; no definite D call. CDR1 is SGHTA and CDR2 is FQGNSA in the germline V gene. V dropped 2 bases and J dropped 5 bases, with 13 bases sitting between them. This CDR3 spans 14 amino acids. The CDR3, as DNA: TGTGCCAGCAGCTTATCGTACGCCAGTGACGAGCAGTACTTC. Its translation is CASSLSYASDEQYF. Variable domain in full (rest from reference TRBV7-2 and TRBJ2-7): GAGVSQSPSNKVTEKGKDVELRCDPISGHTALYWYRQSLGQGLEFLIYFQGNSAPDKSGLPSDRFSAERTGGSVSTLTIQRTQQEDSAVYLCASSLSYASDEQYFGPGTRLTVT.

The sample holds a few counts of this clonotype. A clone one base away is much larger, so this may be a read error. This chain connects TRBV7-2 to TRBJ1-3, with TRBD1 matching 9 bases. The CDR3 runs to 14 residues. From germline, CDR1 is SGHTA and CDR2 FQGNSA. The CDR3 nucleotides read TGTGCCAGCCGGGACAGGGCCCCTGGAAGCACCATATATTTT. Translating gives CASRDRAPGSTIYF.